This entry lists 28 T cell receptor beta chains sequenced from one sample in a study of blood T cell repertoires in COVID-19 (dated by TCRdb to 2020 to 2021). The library was prepared using the immunoSEQ multiplex PCR assay. TCRdb's version of the immuneACCESS table is confined to in-frame rearrangements and falls short of the full clone set. An unresolved V gene accounts for under half of the shortfall where checked; the remainder is of unknown origin. The sample table contains around 200,000 clones; only one count was recorded for roughly 80% of them. Jointly, the top ten make up under 7% of the sample. Sample: peripheral blood. The receptors were sampled from a woman in her thirties or forties with COVID-19, enrolled during active disease.

The chain employs TRBV5-4 and TRBJ1-2, with 7 positions matching TRBD1. Losses at the gene ends were 4 bases for V and 2 bases for J; bases not matched to a gene: 5. This CDR3 is 14 amino acids long. Germline CDR1 is SGHNT and CDR2 is YYREEE (reference sequence). Written as DNA, the CDR3 is TGTGCCAGCAGCCGGGAGACAGGGAACTATGGCTACACCTTC. Residues: CASSRETGNYGYTF.

Only one count was recorded for this clone. The chain uses TRBV5-6 and TRBJ1-2; the match to TRBD1 covers 10 bases. Germline loops: CDR1 SGHDT, CDR2 YYEEEE. The CDR3 spans 16 residues. V gave up 1 base and J gave up 2 bases; unmatched junction bases: 5. The CDR3 region is CASSLSGTGVNYGYTF. CDR3 nucleotide sequence: TGTGCCAGCAGCTTGAGTGGGACAGGGGTGAACTATGGCTACACCTTC.

The chain's CDR3 is CSVERGGGDEQFF. In nucleotides, the CDR3 is TGCAGCGTTGAAAGGGGCGGGGGCGATGAGCAGTTCTTC. The chain couples TRBV29-1 to TRBJ2-1; a weak D match, TRBD2 (7 bases). Trimming removed 2 bases at V and 8 bases at J, with 13 bases between. CDR1 and CDR2 (germline): SQVTM, ANQGSEA. The CDR3 covers 13 residues.

The V and J genes are TRBV5-1 and TRBJ2-7; 7 bases are a match to TRBD1. V was clipped by 5 bases and J by 3 bases; unmatched bases: 8. CDR1 and CDR2 from the germline V gene are SGHRS and YFSETQ. CDR3 length: 14 residues. The CDR3 reads CASRIPGQSYEQYF. The CDR3 DNA follows: TGCGCCAGCAGGATACCGGGACAGAGCTACGAGCAGTACTTC.

The V and J genes are TRBV10-3 and TRBJ2-5; the D gene is possibly TRBD1 (6 bases). The CDR3 length is 14 residues. Germline V gives CDR1 ENHRY, CDR2 SYGVKD. Between the trimmed V and J ends, which lost 5 bases and 2 bases, there was a span of 12 bases. The CDR3 sequence: CAISRGQGQETQYF. The CDR3 region has the DNA TGTGCCATCAGTAGAGGGCAGGGGCAAGAGACCCAGTACTTC.

The chain carries TRBV19 and TRBJ2-1; TRBD2 might be the D (7 bases). The CDR3 loop spans 18 amino acids. CDR1 LNHDA and CDR2 SQIVND come from the germline V gene (reference sequence). Trimming took off 5 bases at V and 1 base at J, with 21 bases between the two ends. Here the CDR3 DNA reads TGTGCCAGTAGTCTCTATGGGGCGGGGGCGATATCCTACAATGAGCAGTTCTTC. Translating it yields CASSLYGAGAISYNEQFF.

This chain joins TRBV6-5 and TRBJ1-2; maybe TRBD1 (6 bases). This CDR3 spans 15 amino acids. Trimming removed 1 base at V and 7 bases at J, with 16 bases between. Germline CDR1 reads MNHEY; CDR2 reads SVGAGI. The CDR3 DNA reads as TGTGCCAGCAGTTACTTAATCGGCAGGGGAAGTGGCTACACCTTC. This codes for CASSYLIGRGSGYTF.

This chain connects TRBV18 to TRBJ2-3; TRBD2 agrees at 7 bases. CDR1 is KGHSH and CDR2 is LQKENI in the germline V gene. J lost 1 base, V lost 9 bases, and 1 base had no gene match. The length of the CDR3 is 12 residues. The CDR3 reads CASRGGTDTQYF. The CDR3 nucleotides read TGTGCCAGTCGGGGGGGCACAGATACGCAGTATTTT. Filled out from reference TRBV18 and TRBJ2-3, the complete variable domain reads NAGVMQNPRHLVRRRGQEARLRCSPMKGHSHVYWYRQLPEEGLKFMVYLQKENIIDESGMPKERFSAEFPKEGPSILRIQQVVRGDSAAYFCASRGGTDTQYFGPGTRLTVL.

The chain uses TRBV9 and TRBJ2-2; D gene unclear. The CDR3 runs 15 residues. Looked up from germline, CDR1 is SGDLS and CDR2 is YYNGEE. Trimming removed 0 bases at V and 5 bases at J, with 11 bases between. The CDR3 protein is CASSVDRSGTGELFF. CDR3 in DNA: TGTGCCAGCAGCGTAGATAGGTCGGGTACCGGGGAGCTGTTTTTT. Looking up the rest from reference TRBV9 and TRBJ2-2 gives the full variable domain: DSGVTQTPKHLITATGQRVTLRCSPRSGDLSVYWYQQSLDQGLQFLIQYYNGEERAKGNILERFSAQQFPDLHSELNLSSLELGDSALYFCASSVDRSGTGELFFGEGSRLTVL.

V gene TRBV6-5 combines with J gene TRBJ1-5; possibly TRBD1 for D (5 bases). Trimming stripped 8 bases from V and 4 bases from J, with 12 bases between. The germline V gene has CDR1 MNHEY and CDR2 SVGAGI. The CDR3 is 13 residues long. CDR3 nucleotides: TGTGCCAGCGCTGGGGGGAGGAATCAGCCCCAGCATTTT. Translated: CASAGGRNQPQHF.

The chain recombines TRBV7-9 with TRBJ2-5; D is undetermined. V dropped 5 bases and J dropped 5 bases, with 9 bases sitting between them. The CDR3 runs to 12 residues. Germline CDR1 SEHNR, CDR2 FQNEAQ (reference sequence). The CDR3 sequence: CASSPRAETQYF. Written as DNA, the CDR3 is TGTGCCAGCAGCCCTAGAGCGGAGACCCAGTACTTC.

The V and J genes are TRBV7-6 and TRBJ1-4; weak D call: TRBD1 (6 bases). Germline V gene data show CDR1 as SGHVS and CDR2 as FNYEAQ. Trimming removed 5 bases from V and 7 bases from J, with 17 bases in between. The CDR3 covers 15 residues. In DNA, the CDR3 is TGTGCCAGCAGCCTACAACAGGGAAGGGGTGAAAAACTGTTTTTT. This sequence encodes CASSLQQGRGEKLFF.

The chain uses TRBV7-9 and TRBJ1-4; D is unresolved. This CDR3 comprises 14 residues. Trimming shortened V by 1 base and J by 6 bases, and 9 bases separated the two germline ends. Germline-derived CDR1 and CDR2 are SEHNR and FQNEAQ (reference sequence). The DNA of the CDR3 is TGTGCCAGCAGCTTAGGAGCCGCCCATGAAAAACTGTTTTTT. This translates into CASSLGAAHEKLFF.

This clone came up once. The V and J genes are TRBV19 and TRBJ1-4, with D tentatively TRBD1 (5 bases). The CDR3 has 16 amino acids. The germline V gene encodes CDR1 LNHDA and CDR2 SQIVND (reference sequence). V was clipped by 3 bases and J by 8 bases, with 19 bases between them. The CDR3 bases are TGTGCCAGTAGTATCCCATCGGGCCGGTACAGGGAAAAACTGTTTTTT. This encodes CASSIPSGRYREKLFF.

The gene calls are TRBV29-1 and TRBJ1-2; TRBD1 aligns across 7 bases. The V segment lost 6 bases and the J segment 8 bases; nucleotides outside the gene matches: 12. CDR1 and CDR2 (germline): SQVTM, ANQGSEA. The CDR3 sequence is 13 residues long. This CDR3 reads CSVTGTVLSGYTF. In DNA form, the CDR3 reads TGCAGCGTAACCGGGACAGTACTTAGCGGCTACACCTTC.

This clone was observed a few times. V usage is TRBV7-2 and J usage is TRBJ2-5; TRBD2 matches at 14 bases. With V trimmed by 5 bases and J by 7 bases, 9 bases remained unmatched. The CDR3 has 16 residues. Germline CDR1 and CDR2: SGHTA and FQGNSA. The CDR3 sequence: CASSTRTSGGPGTQYF. The CDR3 DNA reads as TGTGCCAGCAGCACCAGGACTAGCGGGGGGCCGGGGACCCAGTACTTC.

The gene calls are TRBV27 and TRBJ2-1, with TRBD1 as a possible D gene (8 bases). Germline V gives CDR1 MNHEY, CDR2 SMNVEV (reference sequence). Trimming took off 5 bases at V and 1 base at J, with 15 bases between the two ends. This CDR3 is 16 amino acids long. The CDR3 reads CASSTEQGGSYNEQFF. The CDR3 DNA follows: TGTGCCAGCAGTACAGAACAGGGGGGGTCCTACAATGAGCAGTTCTTC.

This clone has only a few counts. J is TRBJ1-2 and V is TRBV12-3 or TRBV12-4; D might be TRBD1 (5 bases). The V end was cut by 4 bases, the J end by 7 bases, with 10 bases between. CDR3 length equals 12 residues. As DNA, the CDR3 is TGTGCCAGCAGTTCTCAGGGCGGTGGCTACACCTTC. This gives the protein CASSSQGGGYTF.

The chain links TRBV9 to TRBJ1-2, with 7 bases aligning to TRBD1. The CDR3 has 13 amino acids. The trim removed 3 bases at V and 8 bases at J, leaving 7 bases unmatched. The germline V gene encodes CDR1 SGDLS and CDR2 YYNGEE. CDR3 sequence: CASSEQGMGGYTF. Here the CDR3 DNA reads TGTGCCAGCAGCGAACAGGGGATGGGAGGCTACACCTTC.

The chain recombines TRBV7-3 with TRBJ2-3; D may be TRBD2 (5 bases). V dropped 0 bases and J dropped 3 bases, with 13 bases sitting between them. CDR3 length: 16 residues. Germline V lookup: CDR1 SGHTA, CDR2 FQGTGA. The CDR3 loop reads CASSLTSGSSTDTQYF. The DNA for the CDR3 is TGTGCCAGCAGCTTAACATCGGGGTCTAGTACAGATACGCAGTATTTT.

This clone has more than one count but fewer than ten. This rearrangement joins TRBV7-2 to TRBJ1-3; no firm D call. The CDR3 spans 14 residues. Trimming removed 4 bases from V and 8 bases from J, with 15 bases in between. Germline lookup yields CDR1 SGHTA and CDR2 FQGNSA. The CDR3 is CASSYLDGGYTIYF. CDR3 sequence (DNA): TGTGCCAGCAGCTACTTGGACGGAGGTTACACCATATATTTT.

The genes are TRBV6-1 and TRBJ1-2; TRBD1 matches 7 bases. The germline V gene has CDR1 MNHNS and CDR2 SASEGT. The CDR3 totals 14 residues. V trimming: 2 bases; J trimming: 7 bases; junction bases outside the gene matches: 7. CDR3 DNA: TGTGCCAGCAGTGAATCAGGGGGTTTGGGTGGCTACACCTTC. This translates into CASSESGGLGGYTF.

With respect to this clone: A read error may explain this, as a much larger clone is one base away. The same CDR3 also results from other DNA sequences found in this sample. The chain carries TRBV5-1 and TRBJ1-1; 7 nucleotides line up with TRBD1. V lost 0 bases, J lost 2 bases, and 1 base stayed unmatched. The CDR3 runs 14 residues. Per the germline V gene, CDR1 is SGHRS and CDR2 is YFSETQ. The CDR3 nucleotides read TGCGCCAGCAGCTTGGACAGGGGAAACACTGAAGCTTTCTTT. It translates to CASSLDRGNTEAFF.

The chain employs TRBV6-6 and TRBJ2-1, with TRBD1 identical over 7 bases. The CDR3 loop spans 14 amino acids. Germline V gene data show CDR1 as MNHNY and CDR2 as SVGAGI (reference sequence). Unmatched junction bases numbered 9, after V lost 5 bases and J lost 8 bases. CDR3 DNA sequence: TGTGCCAGCAGTCTAGGGGGCGGTGGTGATGAGCAGTTCTTC. Amino acid sequence: CASSLGGGGDEQFF.

The gene calls are TRBV30 and TRBJ2-3; 12 nucleotides align to TRBD2. The length of the CDR3 is 13 residues. CDR1 GTSNPN and CDR2 SVGIG come from the germline V gene (reference sequence). CDR3 coding DNA: TGTGCGAGGACTAGCGGGAAAACAGATACGCAGTATTTT. It codes for CARTSGKTDTQYF.

J is TRBJ2-1 and V is TRBV29-1; TRBD1 matches at 8 bases. Germline CDR1 is SQVTM and CDR2 is ANQGSEA. There are 16 residues in the CDR3. J was trimmed by 7 bases and V by 4 bases; bases with no gene match: 15. CDR3 residues: CSVVPLDRGRGNEQFF. As DNA, the CDR3 is TGCAGCGTTGTGCCCCTCGACAGGGGAAGGGGGAATGAGCAGTTCTTC.

This clone was found a few times. The chain links TRBV7-2 to TRBJ1-1; possibly TRBD1 for D (6 bases). This CDR3 comprises 15 residues. The V end was cut by 4 bases, the J end by 8 bases, with 20 bases between. Germline V gives CDR1 SGHTA, CDR2 FQGNSA. CDR3 in DNA: TGTGCCAGCAGCTCTTCCTTGCAGGGGATGGCGGAAGCTTTCTTT. Translation gives CASSSSLQGMAEAFF. The full variable domain, rest sourced from reference TRBV7-2 and TRBJ1-1, is GAGVSQSPSNKVTEKGKDVELRCDPISGHTALYWYRQSLGQGLEFLIYFQGNSAPDKSGLPSDRFSAERTGGSVSTLTIQRTQQEDSAVYLCASSSSLQGMAEAFFGQGTRLTVV.

The chain couples TRBV10-3 to TRBJ1-2; 9 bases line up with TRBD1. The CDR3 loop spans 14 amino acids. J lost 8 bases, V lost 4 bases, and 8 bases had no gene match. Germline-derived CDR1 and CDR2 are ENHRY and SYGVKD. The CDR3 DNA is TGTGCCATCAGTGCCCGGACAGGGGAGAGGGGCTACACCTTC. It codes for CAISARTGERGYTF.